This T cell receptor beta chain was captured in a study of blood T cells in healthy people across ages. Alongside a J-beta primer mix, a sample-barcoded 5' primer served in a second PCR lasting about 7 to 12 cycles. Using its own MiXCR run on the 5' RACE reads, TCRdb lists one record per CDR3 protein. The sample includes 850,000 to 1,300,000 distinct CDR3 sequences, more than 40% of them seen just once. Extraction of total RNA produced a minimum of 5.5 micrograms from each sample. Study-level points and caveats: Leaving the PBMCs unsorted stopped any conclusive comparison of naive versus antigen-experienced cells. TCR beta diversity per million T cells fell roughly linearly with age.

As for this clonotype: Its antigen is unidentified.

The ends lost 5 bases at V and 6 bases at J; junction bases unmatched: 15. Germline V lookup: CDR1 MNHEY, CDR2 SMNVEV (reference sequence). CDR3 length: 16 residues. Specimen: blood. The receptor was isolated from an older woman in good health. The chain recombines TRBV27 with TRBJ2-7; 8 bases match TRBD2. In DNA form, the CDR3 reads TGTGCCAGCAGTACCTCCGAGCGGGAGATAGTGTGCGAGCAGTACTTC. Encoded protein: CASSTSEREIVCEQYF.